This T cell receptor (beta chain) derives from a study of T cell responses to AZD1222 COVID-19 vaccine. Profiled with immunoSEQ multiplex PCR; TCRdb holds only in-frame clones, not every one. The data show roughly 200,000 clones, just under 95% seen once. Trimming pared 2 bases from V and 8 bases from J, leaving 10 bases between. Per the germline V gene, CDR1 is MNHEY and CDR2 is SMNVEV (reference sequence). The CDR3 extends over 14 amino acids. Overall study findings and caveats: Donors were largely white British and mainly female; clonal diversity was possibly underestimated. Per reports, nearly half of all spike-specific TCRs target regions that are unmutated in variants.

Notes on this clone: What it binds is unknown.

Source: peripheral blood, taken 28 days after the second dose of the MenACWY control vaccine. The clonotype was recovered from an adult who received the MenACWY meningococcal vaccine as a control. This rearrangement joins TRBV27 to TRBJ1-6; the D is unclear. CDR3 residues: CASSLGVEYSPLHF. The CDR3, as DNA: TGTGCCAGCAGTTTAGGGGTTGAGTATTCACCCCTCCACTTT.